One and the same sample provided the 7 T cell receptor beta chains below, sequenced in a study of blood T cell repertoires in COVID-19. Assay: immunoSEQ multiplex PCR; the TCRdb copy retains only in-frame clones and omits some. The sample carries about 75,000 clones, 74% recorded once. The sequenced sample consisted of peripheral blood. These TCRs come from a human donor with acute or convalescent COVID-19. The donor label of this sample is uncertain.

CDR3: CATSAWGEPQHF. CDR3 coding DNA: TGTGCCACCAGCGCTTGGGGGGAGCCCCAGCATTTT. V gene TRBV15 combines with J gene TRBJ1-5, with D possibly being TRBD1 (5 bases). CDR1 LNHNV and CDR2 YYDKDF come from the germline V gene (reference sequence). V shed 5 bases and J shed 8 bases, with 10 bases lying between them. The CDR3 extends over 12 amino acids.

This chain joins TRBV7-2 and TRBJ1-1; possible D gene TRBD1, 6 bases. CDR3 length: 13 amino acids. The germline CDR1 and CDR2 sequences are SGHTA and FQGNSA. Trimming shortened V by 1 base and J by 8 bases, and 11 bases separated the two germline ends. The CDR3 bases are TGTGCCAGCAGCTTAGTACTAGGACAGGAAGCTTTCTTT. It yields the protein CASSLVLGQEAFF.

The V and J genes are TRBV6-5 and TRBJ1-1; D is ambiguous. Germline V gene sequence: CDR1 MNHEY, CDR2 SVGAGI. Trimming pared 5 bases from V and 1 base from J, leaving 14 bases between. There are 15 residues in the CDR3. The CDR3 spells CASSRFPGPNTEAFF. The CDR3 DNA sequence: TGTGCCAGCAGTCGGTTTCCTGGGCCGAACACTGAAGCTTTCTTT.

V is TRBV6-6 and J is TRBJ2-2; tentative D call: TRBD2 (5 bases). The CDR3 has 13 residues. Per the germline V gene, CDR1 is MNHNY and CDR2 is SVGAGI (reference sequence). V was pared by 4 bases and J by 7 bases, with 10 bases between. CDR3 bases: TGTGCCAGCAGTTCCTACGGAGGCGGGGAGCTGTTTTTT. Protein sequence: CASSSYGGGELFF.

The V gene is TRBV5-1, the J gene TRBJ2-7, with 7 positions matching TRBD1. Germline CDR1 and CDR2: SGHRS and YFSETQ. Germline trimming cut 4 bases from V and 0 bases from J; bases unmatched to any gene: 4. This CDR3 has 14 amino acids. The CDR3 loop is CASSPGTVSYEQYF. CDR3 DNA: TGCGCCAGCAGCCCAGGGACAGTCTCCTACGAGCAGTACTTC.

This clone came up once. The gene calls are TRBV5-6 and TRBJ1-5; 9 bases are a match to TRBD1. Losses at the gene ends were 5 bases for V and 5 bases for J; bases not matched to a gene: 17. The CDR3 has 18 residues. Germline V gene sequence: CDR1 SGHDT, CDR2 YYEEEE. The CDR3 reads CASRHRDREVRIYQPQHF. In DNA form, the CDR3 reads TGTGCCAGCAGACACCGGGACAGGGAGGTTCGCATCTATCAGCCCCAGCATTTT.

This chain joins TRBV5-1 and TRBJ2-6; 8 nucleotides line up with TRBD1. The CDR3 length is 16 residues. Germline-derived CDR1 and CDR2 are SGHRS and YFSETQ. V dropped 4 bases and J dropped 4; count of bases not matched to a gene: 7. This CDR3 is CASSGGQGAGANVLTF. As DNA, the CDR3 is TGCGCCAGCAGCGGCGGACAGGGAGCCGGGGCCAACGTCCTGACTTTC.